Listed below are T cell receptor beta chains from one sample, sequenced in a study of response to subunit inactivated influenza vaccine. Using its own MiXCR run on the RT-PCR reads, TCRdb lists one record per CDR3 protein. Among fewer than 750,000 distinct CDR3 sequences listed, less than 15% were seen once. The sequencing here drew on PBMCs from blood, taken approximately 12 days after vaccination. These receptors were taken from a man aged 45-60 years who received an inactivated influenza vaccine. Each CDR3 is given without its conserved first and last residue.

CDR3aa: ASSLPTGTRMLGANVLT
v_gene: TRBV11-2
j_gene: TRBJ2-6

CDR3aa: ASSFLAGKYEQY
v_gene: TRBV7-2
j_gene: TRBJ2-7

CDR3aa: ASSLAGGRNEQF
v_gene: TRBV7-2
j_gene: TRBJ2-1

CDR3aa: ASSYGEGNTEAF
v_gene: TRBV6-5
j_gene: TRBJ1-1

CDR3aa: ASSLSGQGAENEQF
v_gene: TRBV7-9
j_gene: TRBJ2-1

CDR3aa: ASSLEGVGGTDTQY
v_gene: TRBV5-1
j_gene: TRBJ2-3

CDR3aa: ASSLSMDYGYT
v_gene: TRBV7-9
j_gene: TRBJ1-2

CDR3aa: SVSDSYEQY
v_gene: TRBV29-1
j_gene: TRBJ2-7

CDR3aa: ATSPKQGEGVNEQF
v_gene: TRBV15
j_gene: TRBJ2-1

CDR3aa: AITPGQGRSGANVLT
v_gene: TRBV2
j_gene: TRBJ2-6

CDR3aa: ASSLGAGDTYNEQF
v_gene: TRBV12-3/TRBV12-4
j_gene: TRBJ2-1

CDR3aa: ASKDSGTSYNEQF
v_gene: TRBV19
j_gene: TRBJ2-1

CDR3aa: SARRAGGPRTGELF
v_gene: TRBV20-1
j_gene: TRBJ2-2

CDR3aa: SVGTSRTPVTTDTQY
v_gene: TRBV29-1
j_gene: TRBJ2-3

CDR3aa: SASSGGLGDTQY
v_gene: TRBV20-1
j_gene: TRBJ2-3

CDR3aa: ASSLRQLRSPLH
v_gene: TRBV28
j_gene: TRBJ1-6

CDR3aa: SARVSGKSSYNEQF
v_gene: TRBV20-1
j_gene: TRBJ2-1

CDR3aa: SVEPFDRGSGTQY
v_gene: TRBV29-1
j_gene: TRBJ2-5

CDR3aa: ASSTRRGQETQY
v_gene: TRBV6-2/TRBV6-3
j_gene: TRBJ2-5

CDR3aa: ASSQDYNEQF
v_gene: TRBV4-2
j_gene: TRBJ2-1

CDR3aa: ASSSGLAGETQY
v_gene: TRBV12-3/TRBV12-4
j_gene: TRBJ2-5

CDR3aa: ASSLAWDRTLAAQY
v_gene: TRBV7-2
j_gene: TRBJ2-3

CDR3aa: SSSQEGRVSYEQF
v_gene: TRBV4-2
j_gene: TRBJ2-1

CDR3aa: AISLGRANTGELF
v_gene: TRBV10-3
j_gene: TRBJ2-2

CDR3aa: ASRPRGQLSTDTQY
v_gene: TRBV7-9
j_gene: TRBJ2-3

CDR3aa: ATLPLENEQF
v_gene: TRBV12-3/TRBV12-4
j_gene: TRBJ2-1

CDR3aa: ASSTSLHTGELF
v_gene: TRBV27
j_gene: TRBJ2-2

CDR3aa: ASRGSAGNGYT
v_gene: TRBV6-2/TRBV6-3
j_gene: TRBJ1-2

CDR3aa: ASSLGFWRDDTGANEQF
v_gene: TRBV11-1
j_gene: TRBJ2-1

CDR3aa: ASSVDGAASTDTQY
v_gene: TRBV9
j_gene: TRBJ2-3

CDR3aa: ASSLYIPGLAGAYEQY
v_gene: TRBV7-6
j_gene: TRBJ2-7